This record concerns one T cell receptor beta chain sequence. Its antigen is undetermined. PCR primers comprised 60 Vbeta and 13 Jbeta primers. TCRdb's table, derived via immunoSEQ multiplex PCR, lists solely in-frame clones and lacks some. The repertoire holds fewer than 40,000 clones, about 70% seen once, with around a tenth in the top ten. The data belong to a study of cytomegalovirus exposure and HLA in healthy donors. General study findings and limits: When analyzed later, the rates of TCR association showed variation by HLA locus, with DRB1 the most and HLA-C the fewest. Most TCR sequences showed up rarely, but some public TCRs showed up in many donors. A later analysis reported that several of the most significant clusters appeared to be linked to common viral pathogens, among them Epstein-Barr virus.

Germline V gene lookup returns CDR1 SGDLS and CDR2 YYNGEE. The V segment lost 3 bases and the J segment 5 bases; nucleotides outside the gene matches: 8. CDR3 length: 14 amino acids. The sequence came from a man between 35 and 55 years old in good health and CMV-seropositive. Sequenced: PBMCs. The chain carries TRBV9 and TRBJ2-7, with 7 bases matching TRBD1. Written as DNA, the CDR3 is TGTGCCAGCAGCGAATCACAGGGGAACGACGAGCAGTACTTC. The encoded protein is CASSESQGNDEQYF. Full variable domain (missing parts from reference TRBV9 and TRBJ2-7): DSGVTQTPKHLITATGQRVTLRCSPRSGDLSVYWYQQSLDQGLQFLIQYYNGEERAKGNILERFSAQQFPDLHSELNLSSLELGDSALYFCASSESQGNDEQYFGPGTRLTVT.